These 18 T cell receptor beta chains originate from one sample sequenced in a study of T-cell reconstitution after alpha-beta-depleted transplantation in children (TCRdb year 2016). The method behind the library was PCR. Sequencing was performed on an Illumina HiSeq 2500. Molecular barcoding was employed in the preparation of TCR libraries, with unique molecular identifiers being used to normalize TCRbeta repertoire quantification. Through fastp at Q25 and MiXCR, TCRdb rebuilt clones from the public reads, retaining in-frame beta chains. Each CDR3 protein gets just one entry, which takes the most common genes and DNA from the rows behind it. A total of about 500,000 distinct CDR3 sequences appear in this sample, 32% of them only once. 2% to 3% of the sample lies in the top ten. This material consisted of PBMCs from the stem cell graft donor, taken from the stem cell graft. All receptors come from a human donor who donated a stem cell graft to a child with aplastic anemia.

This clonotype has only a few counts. As DNA, the CDR3 is TGCAGCGCGCAGTTCTCCTTAGCGGGTGAGCAGTTCTTC. Amino acid sequence: CSAQFSLAGEQFF. The chain joins TRBV29-1 to TRBJ2-1; 7 bases agree with TRBD2. The CDR3 is 13 residues long. Germline V CDR1 and CDR2: SQVTM, ANQGSEA. V dropped 7 bases and J dropped 9; count of bases not matched to a gene: 12.

The CDR3 DNA sequence: TGTGCCAGCAGAAAACGGGAAAACCAAGAGACCCAGTACTTC. Its protein is CASRKRENQETQYF. This chain links TRBV11-1 with TRBJ2-5; D might be TRBD2 (5 bases). Trimming took 6 bases from V and 0 from J, leaving 11 bases between them. Looked up from germline, CDR1 is SGHAT and CDR2 is FQDESV (reference sequence). CDR3 length: 14 residues.

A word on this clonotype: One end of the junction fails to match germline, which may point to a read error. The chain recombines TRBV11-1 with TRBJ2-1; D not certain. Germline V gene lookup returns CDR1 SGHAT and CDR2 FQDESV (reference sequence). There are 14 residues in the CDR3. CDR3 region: CASSLARNVGEHFF. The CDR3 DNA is TGTGCCAGCAGCTTAGCTAGAAATGTCGGTGAGCATTTCTTC.

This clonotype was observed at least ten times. CDR3 loop: CASRGTGANTEAFF. The CDR3 DNA reads as TGTGCCAGCAGAGGGACAGGCGCGAACACTGAAGCTTTCTTT. V and J are TRBV12-3 or TRBV12-4 and TRBJ1-1, with 8 bases that match TRBD1. The CDR3 loop spans 14 amino acids. V shed 6 bases and J 1 base; nucleotides not matched to a gene: 4.

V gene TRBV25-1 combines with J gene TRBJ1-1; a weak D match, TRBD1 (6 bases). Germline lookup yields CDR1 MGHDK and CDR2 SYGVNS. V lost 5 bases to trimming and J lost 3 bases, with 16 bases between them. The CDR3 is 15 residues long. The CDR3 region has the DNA TGTGCCAGCAGTAAGGGGGGGGTTGGGGACACTGAAGCTTTCTTT. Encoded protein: CASSKGGVGDTEAFF.

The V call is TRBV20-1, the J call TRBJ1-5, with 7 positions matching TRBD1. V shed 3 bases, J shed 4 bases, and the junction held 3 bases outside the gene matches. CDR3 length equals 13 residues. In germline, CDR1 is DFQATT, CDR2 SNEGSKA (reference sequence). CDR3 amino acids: CSASRDRNQPQHF. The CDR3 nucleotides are TGCAGTGCTAGCCGGGACAGAAATCAGCCCCAGCATTTT.

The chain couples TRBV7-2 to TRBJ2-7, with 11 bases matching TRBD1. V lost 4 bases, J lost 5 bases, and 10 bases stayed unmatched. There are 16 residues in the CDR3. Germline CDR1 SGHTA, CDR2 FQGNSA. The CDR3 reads CASSSYRDRGWNEQYF. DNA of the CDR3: TGTGCCAGCAGCTCCTACCGGGACAGGGGGTGGAACGAGCAGTACTTC.

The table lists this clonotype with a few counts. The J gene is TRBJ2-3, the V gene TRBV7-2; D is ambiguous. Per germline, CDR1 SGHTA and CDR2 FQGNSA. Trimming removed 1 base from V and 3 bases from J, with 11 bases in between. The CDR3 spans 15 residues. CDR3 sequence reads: CASSLGSLLTDTQYF. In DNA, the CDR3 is TGTGCCAGCAGCTTAGGCAGCTTGCTTACAGATACGCAGTATTTT.

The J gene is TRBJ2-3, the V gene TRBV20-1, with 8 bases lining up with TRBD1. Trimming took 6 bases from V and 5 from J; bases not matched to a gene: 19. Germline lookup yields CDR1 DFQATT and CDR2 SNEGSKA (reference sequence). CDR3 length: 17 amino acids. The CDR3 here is CSAPGGRGQGERDTQYF. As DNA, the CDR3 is TGCAGTGCCCCTGGGGGGCGAGGACAGGGTGAACGAGATACGCAGTATTTT.

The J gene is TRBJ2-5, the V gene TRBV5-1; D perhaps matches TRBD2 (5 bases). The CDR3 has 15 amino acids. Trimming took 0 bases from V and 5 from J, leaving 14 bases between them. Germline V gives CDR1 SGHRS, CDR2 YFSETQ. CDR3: CASSLAARAGETQYF. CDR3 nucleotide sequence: TGCGCCAGCAGCTTGGCCGCGAGGGCCGGGGAGACCCAGTACTTC.

The CDR3 here is CSARDPSLETQYF. The DNA of the CDR3 is TGCAGTGCTAGAGATCCGAGCCTCGAGACCCAGTACTTC. V is TRBV20-1 and J is TRBJ2-5; D is unresolved. The CDR3 totals 13 residues. Trimming removed 0 bases from V and 5 bases from J, with 10 bases in between. The germline gives CDR1 DFQATT, CDR2 SNEGSKA (reference sequence).

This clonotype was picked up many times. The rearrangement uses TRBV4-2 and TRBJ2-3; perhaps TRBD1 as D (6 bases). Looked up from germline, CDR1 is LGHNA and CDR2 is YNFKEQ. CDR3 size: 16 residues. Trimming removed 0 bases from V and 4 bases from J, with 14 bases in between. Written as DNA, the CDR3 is TGTGCCAGCAGCCAAGATCGAGGGGGTGGGGCAGATACGCAGTATTTT. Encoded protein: CASSQDRGGGADTQYF.

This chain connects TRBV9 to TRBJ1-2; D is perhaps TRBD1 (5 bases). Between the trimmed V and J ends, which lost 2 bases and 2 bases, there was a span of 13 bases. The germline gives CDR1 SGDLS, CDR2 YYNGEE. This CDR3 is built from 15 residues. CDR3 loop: CASSVSGAINYGYTF. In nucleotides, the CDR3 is TGTGCCAGCAGCGTTTCCGGGGCCATCAACTATGGCTACACCTTC.

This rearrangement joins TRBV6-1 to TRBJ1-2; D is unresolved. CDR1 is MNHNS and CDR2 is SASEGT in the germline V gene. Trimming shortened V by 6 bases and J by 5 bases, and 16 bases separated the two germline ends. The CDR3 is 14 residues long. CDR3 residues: CASRVQAQPYGYTF. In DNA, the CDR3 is TGTGCCAGCAGGGTTCAGGCACAACCTTATGGCTACACCTTC.

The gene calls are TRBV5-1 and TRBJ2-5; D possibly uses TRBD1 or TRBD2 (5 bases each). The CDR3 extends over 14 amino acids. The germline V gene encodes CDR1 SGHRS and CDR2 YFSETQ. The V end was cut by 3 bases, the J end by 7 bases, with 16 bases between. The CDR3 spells CASSSYGTAGTQYF. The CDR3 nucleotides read TGCGCCAGCAGCTCTTATGGGACGGCGGGGACCCAGTACTTC.

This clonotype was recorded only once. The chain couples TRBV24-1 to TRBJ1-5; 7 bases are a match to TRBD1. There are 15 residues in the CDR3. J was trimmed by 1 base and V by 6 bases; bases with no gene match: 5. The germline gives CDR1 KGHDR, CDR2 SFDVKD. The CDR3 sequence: CATSPSGGSNQPQHF. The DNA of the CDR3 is TGTGCCACCAGTCCGTCAGGGGGGAGCAATCAGCCCCAGCATTTT.

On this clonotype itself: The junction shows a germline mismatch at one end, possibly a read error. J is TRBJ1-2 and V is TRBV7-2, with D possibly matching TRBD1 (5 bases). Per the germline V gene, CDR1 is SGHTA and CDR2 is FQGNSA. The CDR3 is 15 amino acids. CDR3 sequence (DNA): TGTGCCAGCAGCTTCCGGGACTCCTCTAATTATGGCTACACCTTC. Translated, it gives CASSFRDSSNYGYTF.

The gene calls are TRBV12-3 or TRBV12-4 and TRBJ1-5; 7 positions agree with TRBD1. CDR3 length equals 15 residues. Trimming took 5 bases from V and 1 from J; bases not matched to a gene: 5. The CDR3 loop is CASSPTGQSNQPQHF. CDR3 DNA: TGTGCCAGCAGTCCCACGGGACAGAGCAATCAGCCCCAGCATTTT.